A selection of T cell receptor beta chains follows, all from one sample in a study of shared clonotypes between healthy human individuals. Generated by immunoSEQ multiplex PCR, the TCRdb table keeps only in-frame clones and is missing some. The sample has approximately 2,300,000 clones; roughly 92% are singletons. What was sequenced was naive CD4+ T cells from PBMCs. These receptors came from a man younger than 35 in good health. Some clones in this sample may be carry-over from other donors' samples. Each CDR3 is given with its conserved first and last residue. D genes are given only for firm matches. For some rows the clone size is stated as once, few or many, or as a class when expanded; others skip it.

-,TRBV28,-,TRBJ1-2,TGTGCCAGCAGAAAACAGGGAGCAGCGACTACTTATGGCTACACCTTC,CASRKQGAATTYGYTF
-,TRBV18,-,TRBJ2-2,TGTGCCAGCTCACCACAAGGAACCGGGGAGCTGTTTTTT,CASSPQGTGELFF
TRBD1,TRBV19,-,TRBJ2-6,TGTGCCAGTAGTAAAAGGACAGGCTTAGGTGGGGCCAACGTCCTGACTTTC,CASSKRTGLGGANVLTF
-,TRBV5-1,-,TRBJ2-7,TGCGCCAGCAGCTTAGGGGGGACCGCCGCCTACGAGCAGTACTTC,CASSLGGTAAYEQYF
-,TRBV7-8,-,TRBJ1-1,TGTGCCAGCAGCCCTGGGGGCAGCACTGAAGCTTTCTTT,CASSPGGSTEAFF
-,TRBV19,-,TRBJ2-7,TGTGCCAGTAGTATCCTGCGTGGGGAGGAGCAGTACTTC,CASSILRGEEQYF
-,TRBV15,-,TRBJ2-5,TGTGCCACCAGCAGTCCCCCGTCCCGGACCCGTGAGACCCAGTACTTC,CATSSPPSRTRETQYF
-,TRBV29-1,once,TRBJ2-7,TGCAGCGTTGAAGTGAGAGCCAGGGGTCGGGAGCAGTACTTC,CSVEVRARGREQYF
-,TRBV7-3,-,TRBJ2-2,TGTGCCAGCAGCTTCGGGACGAACACCGGGGAGCTGTTTTTT,CASSFGTNTGELFF
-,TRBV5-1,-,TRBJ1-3,TGCGCCAGCAGCTTGGTCGCTCGGGGGCAAGGAAACACCATATATTTT,CASSLVARGQGNTIYF
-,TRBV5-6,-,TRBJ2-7,TGTGCCAGCAGCTTTGACAGGATTGACTACGAGCAGTACTTC,CASSFDRIDYEQYF
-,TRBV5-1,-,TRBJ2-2,TGCGCCAGCAGCTTCAGCCCACGGCAAGGGAGACCCGGGGAGCTGTTTTTT,CASSFSPRQGRPGELFF
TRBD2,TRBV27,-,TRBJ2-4,TGTGCCAGCAGTTTACGGGGCGGGAGGGCCAAAAACATTCAGTACTTC,CASSLRGGRAKNIQYF
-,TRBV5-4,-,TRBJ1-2,TGTGCCAGCAGCTTGGCCCAAGACGACTATGGCTACACCTTC,CASSLAQDDYGYTF
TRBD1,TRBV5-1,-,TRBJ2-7,TGCGCCAGCAGCTTGGATCGTCTGACAGGGGTGGGCGAGCAGTACTTC,CASSLDRLTGVGEQYF
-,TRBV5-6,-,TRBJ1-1,TGTGCCAGCAGCCTTGACACCCTCACTGAAGCTTTCTTT,CASSLDTLTEAFF
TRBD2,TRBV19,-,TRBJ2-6,TGTGCCAGTAGTATAGATGTATCTTGGGGACTAGCCAGATCTGGGGCCAACGTCCTGACTTTC,CASSIDVSWGLARSGANVLTF
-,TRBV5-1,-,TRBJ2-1,TGCGCCAGCACACCCGTGGCTAGCCGACACAATGAGCAGTTCTTC,CASTPVASRHNEQFF
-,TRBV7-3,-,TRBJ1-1,TGTGCCAGCACCTTGGAGGCAGGGTTGGGCACTGAAGCTTTCTTT,CASTLEAGLGTEAFF
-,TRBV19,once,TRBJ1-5,TGTGCCAGTAGTATGACCCGGGTCCTAAATCAGCCCCAGCATTTT,CASSMTRVLNQPQHF
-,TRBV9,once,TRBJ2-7,TGTGCCAGCAGCTTGGGCAACTCCGGCTACGAGCAGTACTTC,CASSLGNSGYEQYF
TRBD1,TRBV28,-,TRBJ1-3,TGTGCCAGCAGCTTGGGACAGGCATCTGGAAACACCATATATTTT,CASSLGQASGNTIYF
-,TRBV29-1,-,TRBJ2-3,TGCAGCGTAGATGGGGCTTCCACAGATACGCAGTATTTT,CSVDGASTDTQYF
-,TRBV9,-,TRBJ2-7,TGTGCCAGCAGCGTAGCGGGAGTGGACGAGCAGTACTTC,CASSVAGVDEQYF
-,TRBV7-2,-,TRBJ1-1,TGTGCCAGCAGCTTAGGGTTGGTGAACACTGAAGCTTTCTTT,CASSLGLVNTEAFF
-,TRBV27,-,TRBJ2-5,TGTGCCAGCAGACCCTATCTGAACTTGGGGATCCAAGAGACCCAGTACTTC,CASRPYLNLGIQETQYF
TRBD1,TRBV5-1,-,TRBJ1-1,TGCGCCAGCAGCTTGGTAGCAGGGGGTATGAACACTGAAGCTTTCTTT,CASSLVAGGMNTEAFF
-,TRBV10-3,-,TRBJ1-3,TGTGCCATCAGTGGAGGGGGCACCATATATTTT,CAISGGGTIYF
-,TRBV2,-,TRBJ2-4,TGTGCCAGCGGACCAGGCGAAAACATTCAGTACTTC,CASGPGENIQYF
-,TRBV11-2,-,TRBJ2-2,TGTGCCAGCAGCATTAGCCGGAACGGGGAGCTGTTTTTT,CASSISRNGELFF
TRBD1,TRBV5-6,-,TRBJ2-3,TGTGCCAGCAGCTTTGGACAGGGGGCCACAGATACGCAGTATTTT,CASSFGQGATDTQYF
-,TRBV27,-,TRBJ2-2,TGTGCCAGCAGTTTTGGCCGAATCGTCGGGACCGGGGAGCTGTTTTTT,CASSFGRIVGTGELFF
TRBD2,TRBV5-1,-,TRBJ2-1,TGCGCCAGCAGCATCCCTAGCGGGAGGGCCGAGAATGAGCAGTTCTTC,CASSIPSGRAENEQFF